This T cell receptor (beta chain) was recorded in a study of blood T cells in healthy people across ages. Study-wide points: Diversity figures derived from one million T cells were judged to underestimate the true value.

Using a J-beta primer mix together with a sample-barcoded 5' primer, a second PCR was run for 7 to 11 cycles. TCRdb reanalysed the 5' RACE reads using MiXCR and keeps one entry per CDR3 protein. The sample shows about a million distinct CDR3 sequences, 51% of them seen only once. The ends were cut back, 6 bases at V and 4 bases at J, with 13 bases in the middle. The CDR3 spans 13 residues. Germline-derived CDR1 and CDR2 are DFQATT and SNEGSKA (reference sequence). This clonotype has more than one count but fewer than ten. Its specificity is not known. This chain connects TRBV20-1 to TRBJ1-5; no reliable D call. The clonotype was recovered from a woman aged 55-75 years in good health. Sequenced input: blood. CDR3 loop: CSAKGSGNQPQHF. The CDR3 DNA follows: TGCAGTGCCAAGGGCAGTGGAAATCAGCCCCAGCATTTT.